One sample yielded the 5 T cell receptor beta chains listed below, sequenced in a study of blood T cell repertoires in COVID-19. The protocol was immunoSEQ multiplex PCR, while the TCRdb copy is restricted to in-frame clones and leaves out a portion. The table records 270,000 or so clones, approximately 90% of them present only once. Material: PBMCs or T cells enriched from blood (not recorded which). These receptors all come from a woman between 35 and 50 years old with acute COVID-19.

V is TRBV2 and J is TRBJ1-6; 7 bases map to TRBD1. V lost 4 bases to trimming and J lost 3 bases; unmatched junction nucleotides: 0. Germline V gives CDR1 SNHLY, CDR2 FYNNEI. The CDR3 runs 14 residues. Written as DNA, the CDR3 is TGTGCCAGCAGTGGACAGGGCTATAATTCACCCCTCCACTTT. Encoded protein: CASSGQGYNSPLHF.

This sequence joins TRBV4-1 and TRBJ2-6, with D unclear. V lost 1 base and J 0 bases, leaving 4 bases between the germline ends. Germline V lookup: CDR1 MGHRA, CDR2 YSYEKL. This CDR3 is 15 amino acids long. The CDR3 DNA is TGCGCCAGCAGCCAAGTCCGCTCTGGGGCCAACGTCCTGACTTTC. Protein product: CASSQVRSGANVLTF.

This chain uses TRBV20-1 with TRBJ2-5, with D perhaps TRBD1 (6 bases). The length of the CDR3 is 11 residues. V was clipped by 5 bases and J by 4 bases, with 8 bases between them. The V gene's germline CDR1 is DFQATT and CDR2 SNEGSKA (reference sequence). The CDR3 DNA is TGCAGTGCTCGGACAGCAGAGACCCAGTACTTC. Protein sequence: CSARTAETQYF.

The genes are TRBV4-1 and TRBJ1-3, with D hard to call. The CDR3 runs to 15 residues. In germline, CDR1 is MGHRA, CDR2 YSYEKL. Trimming removed 0 bases at V and 2 bases at J, with 8 bases between. The CDR3 DNA reads TGCGCCAGCAGCCAAGAAAGGAGTACTGGAAACACCATATATTTT. Protein sequence: CASSQERSTGNTIYF.

The rearrangement joins TRBV7-8 to TRBJ1-5, with 8 bases lining up with TRBD1. V trimming: 5 bases; J trimming: 4 bases; junction bases outside the gene matches: 13. Germline V CDR1 and CDR2: SGHVS, FQNEAQ. The CDR3 covers 17 residues. CDR3 loop: CASSPALRTGSNQPQHF. CDR3 bases: TGTGCCAGCAGCCCGGCACTGAGGACAGGGTCTAATCAGCCCCAGCATTTT.